The 2 T cell receptor beta chains below were found in one sample sequenced in a study of CD8 T cells in Susac syndrome. RNA totalling roughly 0.45 to 1 ug underwent reverse transcription with random hexamers. TCRdb re-derived calls from the immunoSEQ multiplex PCR reads in MiXCR, one entry per CDR3 protein. Among about 180,000 distinct CDR3 sequences, almost 96% were seen once, and the ten largest hold about 0.093%. Sequenced material: CD4+ T cells from PBMCs. These TCRs come from a human donor with multiple sclerosis.

The genes are TRBV30 and TRBJ1-6; D might be TRBD1 (5 bases). Trimming removed 3 bases from V and 7 bases from J, with 10 bases in between. Germline lookup yields CDR1 GTSNPN and CDR2 SVGIG (reference sequence). The CDR3 is made up of 13 amino acids. The CDR3 region is CAWRRGSNSPLHF. For the CDR3, the DNA is TGTGCCTGGAGGAGGGGATCGAATTCACCCCTCCACTTT.

The CDR3 coding sequence is TGTGCCAGCAGTCCCGGGACAGGGGTTGGCTATGGCTACACCTTC. This codes for CASSPGTGVGYGYTF. V gene TRBV12-3 or TRBV12-4 combines with J gene TRBJ1-2, with 10 bases lining up with TRBD1. With V trimmed by 5 bases and J by 4 bases, 7 bases remained unmatched. The length of the CDR3 is 15 residues.